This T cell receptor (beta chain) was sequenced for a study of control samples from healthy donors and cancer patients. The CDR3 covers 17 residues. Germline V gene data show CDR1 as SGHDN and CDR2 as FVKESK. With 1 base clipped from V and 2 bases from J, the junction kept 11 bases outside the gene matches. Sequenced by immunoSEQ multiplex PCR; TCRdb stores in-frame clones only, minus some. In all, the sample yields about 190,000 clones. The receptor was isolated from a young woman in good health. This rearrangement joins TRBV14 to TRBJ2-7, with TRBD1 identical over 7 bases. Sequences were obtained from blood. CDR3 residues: CASSQGNPRTGTYEQYF. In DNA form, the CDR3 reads TGTGCCAGCAGCCAAGGAAACCCCCGGACAGGAACCTACGAGCAGTACTTC.